A selection of T cell receptor beta chains follows, all from one sample in a study of T cell responses to AZD1222 COVID-19 vaccine. Generated by immunoSEQ multiplex PCR, the TCRdb table keeps only in-frame clones and is missing some. The table shows about 160,000 clones, with around 93% occurring only once. The material sequenced was peripheral blood, taken on day 0 of AZD1222 vaccination. The origin of the receptors is an adult in good health. Each CDR3 is given with its conserved first and last residue. The D gene is left open where the match is weak. Clone size is shown for a subset of rows, as once, few, many or a class of expanded clone.

J gene,V gene,D gene,clone size,CDR3 DNA,CDR3 protein
TRBJ1-2,TRBV28,-,once,TGTGCCAGCAGTTTCCGGTCAGTCTATGGCTACACCTTC,CASSFRSVYGYTF
TRBJ1-4,TRBV14,-,once,TGTGCCAGCAGCCAAGAATTTCGTGAAAAACTGTTTTTT,CASSQEFREKLFF
TRBJ2-1,TRBV10-1,-,-,TGCGCCAGCAGTGAGAGGGGCAGTAACAATGAGCAGTTCTTC,CASSERGSNNEQFF
TRBJ2-4,TRBV7-2,-,-,TGTGCCAGCAGCTTAATCCAAGGGGGTTTGGCCAAAAACATTCAGTACTTC,CASSLIQGGLAKNIQYF
TRBJ2-5,TRBV7-9,-,-,TGTGCCAGCAGCTTAGAGTCCAGTTTTGTGGAGACCCAGTACTTC,CASSLESSFVETQYF
TRBJ1-5,TRBV3-1/TRBV3-2,-,-,TGTGCCAGCAGCCAAGCAACTCGGGGTCAGCCCCAGCATTTT,CASSQATRGQPQHF
TRBJ2-1,TRBV7-9,-,-,TGTGCCAGCAGCCCCCTAGTGGCGGGGAACTACAATGAGCAGTTCTTC,CASSPLVAGNYNEQFF
TRBJ2-3,TRBV7-2,-,-,TGTGCCAGCAGCTTACCCCCCGCGGATACGCAGTATTTT,CASSLPPADTQYF
TRBJ2-7,TRBV6-5,-,-,TGTGCCAGCCTTCTCTCCTACGAGCAGTACTTC,CASLLSYEQYF
TRBJ2-6,TRBV27,-,-,TGTGCCAGCAGTTTTTGGGTATCTGGGGCCAACGTCCTGACTTTC,CASSFWVSGANVLTF
TRBJ1-2,TRBV7-2,-,-,TGTGCCAGCAGCTTCGAGGGAAGAGGCTACACCTTC,CASSFEGRGYTF
TRBJ2-7,TRBV3-1/TRBV3-2,-,-,TGTGCCAGCAGTCAGGGCCCCCGGTACGAGCAGTACTTC,CASSQGPRYEQYF
TRBJ1-2,TRBV2,TRBD1,-,TGTGCCAGCAGAGGACAGGGTTTACAGGACTATGGCTACACCTTC,CASRGQGLQDYGYTF
TRBJ1-4,TRBV5-1,-,once,TGCGCCAGCAGCCCAGGGGCAACTAATGAAAAACTGTTTTTT,CASSPGATNEKLFF
TRBJ1-4,TRBV7-9,-,-,TGTGCCAGCAGCCCCTGGATTCAGGGAGAAAAACTGTTTTTT,CASSPWIQGEKLFF
TRBJ1-1,TRBV29-1,-,once,TGCAGCGTTGATTGGGGCGGGGGCACTGAAGCTTTCTTT,CSVDWGGGTEAFF
TRBJ2-7,TRBV7-2,TRBD1,-,TGTGCCAGCAGCTTAGTGGGGCCCGGGACAGGGTCCTACGAGCAGTACTTC,CASSLVGPGTGSYEQYF
TRBJ1-4,TRBV25-1,-,-,TGTGCCAGCAGTGAAACGGGTATCCGTGAAAAACTGTTTTTT,CASSETGIREKLFF
TRBJ1-6,TRBV5-1,-,-,TGCGCCAGCAGCTTGGGGGACAATATTTCACCCCTCCACTTT,CASSLGDNISPLHF
TRBJ1-1,TRBV6-2/TRBV6-3,-,-,TGTGCCAGCAGTTACTCGACCAGGACTGGGGCTTTCTTT,CASSYSTRTGAFF
TRBJ2-7,TRBV7-2,-,-,TGTGCCAGCAGCTTAGAAGCGGCCAATCGGGAGCAGTACTTC,CASSLEAANREQYF
TRBJ1-3,TRBV30,-,-,TGTGCCTGGATGGGGAAGAACGGAAACACCATATATTTT,CAWMGKNGNTIYF
TRBJ1-1,TRBV19,-,-,TGTGCCAGTAGTATGCAGGGTAGTCGGAACACTGAAGCTTTCTTT,CASSMQGSRNTEAFF
TRBJ1-1,TRBV13,TRBD1,-,TGTGCCAGCAGCGCCCGGGACAGGGGGCTGGATTATGGGGCTTTCTTT,CASSARDRGLDYGAFF
TRBJ2-3,TRBV4-2,-,-,TGTGCCAGCAGCCACGGGGCGGAGGGAAGCACAGATACGCAGTATTTT,CASSHGAEGSTDTQYF
TRBJ1-2,TRBV4-3,TRBD1,once,TGCGCCAGCAGCCAAGACAGGGGGCAGGGTGTCTCCGGCTACACCTTC,CASSQDRGQGVSGYTF
TRBJ1-1,TRBV11-2,-,once,TGTGCCAGCAGCTTCGGGAACACTGAAGCTTTCTTT,CASSFGNTEAFF
TRBJ2-7,TRBV9,-,-,TGTGCCAGCAGCCTAAAAGTGGGCAGCTACTACGAGCAGTACTTC,CASSLKVGSYYEQYF
TRBJ1-6,TRBV10-2,-,-,TGCGCCAGCAGTGAACATGGTACCGAGGGTTCACCCCTCCACTTT,CASSEHGTEGSPLHF
TRBJ1-1,TRBV2,-,-,TGTGCCAGCAGAGCTGGGATCGCCGCTGAAGCTTTCTTT,CASRAGIAAEAFF
TRBJ2-3,TRBV28,-,-,TGTGCCAGCAGCTCGGTACAGGGTTTTGGGGTGGGAACAACAGATACGCAGTATTTT,CASSSVQGFGVGTTDTQYF
TRBJ1-5,TRBV7-2,-,-,TGTGCCAGCAGCTTAGCAGCAGGGTCCAATCAGCCCCAGCATTTT,CASSLAAGSNQPQHF
TRBJ1-1,TRBV28,-,-,TGTGCCAGCAGTTTGACGAGGGGTATGAACACTGAAGCTTTCTTT,CASSLTRGMNTEAFF
TRBJ1-5,TRBV23-1,-,-,TGCGCCAGCAGCTGGACACTTTTTAGCAATCAGCCCCAGCATTTT,CASSWTLFSNQPQHF
TRBJ1-5,TRBV28,TRBD1,-,TGTGCCAGCAGTGCCCTCGGGACAGGGAAACATCAGCCCCAGCATTTT,CASSALGTGKHQPQHF
TRBJ1-2,TRBV19,TRBD1,-,TGTGCCAGTAGCGTATATGGCCCGACAGGGATATATGGCTACACCTTC,CASSVYGPTGIYGYTF
TRBJ2-5,TRBV6-5,TRBD2,-,TGTGCCAGCAGTTACGGAGCGGGGGGAAAAGAGACCCAGTACTTC,CASSYGAGGKETQYF
TRBJ2-3,TRBV11-2,TRBD2,-,TGTGCCAGCAGCCCCACTAGCGGGGGGGCCGGAGATACGCAGTATTTT,CASSPTSGGAGDTQYF
TRBJ1-1,TRBV7-2,-,-,TGTGCCAGCAGCTTTAGTGTGTCGGGGGGGGACACTGAAGCTTTCTTT,CASSFSVSGGDTEAFF
TRBJ1-4,TRBV7-9,-,-,TGTGCCAGCAGCTTATATACCGGTAATGTGGAAAAACTGTTTTTT,CASSLYTGNVEKLFF
TRBJ2-7,TRBV7-9,TRBD2,-,TGTGCCAGCAGCCTCCCGGGGGCGGGGGGCTCCTACGAGCAGTACTTC,CASSLPGAGGSYEQYF
TRBJ2-6,TRBV28,-,-,TGTGCCAGCAGTTTCCTTGGTCAAGGGGAAGGTTTCTCTGGGGCCAACGTCCTGACTTTC,CASSFLGQGEGFSGANVLTF
TRBJ1-2,TRBV27,-,once,TGTGCCAGCAGTGATACCCCCGGCGGGGCGAGCTACACCTTC,CASSDTPGGASYTF
TRBJ2-7,TRBV10-1,-,-,TGCGCCAGCAGTGAGACGTCCTACGAGCAGTACTTC,CASSETSYEQYF
TRBJ1-3,TRBV13,-,-,TGTGCCAGCAGCTTAGGCCGAGTTTCAGGGGTTGGAAACACCATATATTTT,CASSLGRVSGVGNTIYF
TRBJ1-6,TRBV5-5,-,-,TGTGCCAGCAGCCCAAGTCGGGGGGTCAACTCACCCCTCCACTTT,CASSPSRGVNSPLHF
TRBJ2-7,TRBV3-1/TRBV3-2,-,-,TGTGCCAGCAGCTCGGACTTTTCCTCCTACGAGCAGTACTTC,CASSSDFSSYEQYF
TRBJ2-7,TRBV15,TRBD1,-,TGTGCCACCAGCAGAGTCCGTGGGACAGTCGAGCAGTACTTC,CATSRVRGTVEQYF
TRBJ1-3,TRBV6-5,-,-,TGTGCCAGCAGGCTAGGGACCCTGGTGGGGAACACCATATATTTT,CASRLGTLVGNTIYF
TRBJ2-1,TRBV20-1,-,-,TGCAGTGCTAGTGGTCAGGGGGGTTACAATGAGCAGTTCTTC,CSASGQGGYNEQFF
TRBJ2-3,TRBV6-5,-,-,TGTGCCAGCAGTACCAGCGGGACACCAGATACGCAGTATTTT,CASSTSGTPDTQYF
TRBJ1-3,TRBV4-1,TRBD1,few,TGCGCCAGCAGCCAACCGACAGGGAGAGAAAACACCATATATTTT,CASSQPTGRENTIYF
TRBJ2-7,TRBV6-6,-,-,TGTGCCAGCACCATCGCCCCTACGACAGGAGCCTACGAGCAGTACTTC,CASTIAPTTGAYEQYF
TRBJ2-7,TRBV5-1,TRBD1,-,TGCGCCAGCAGCTTACTCAGACAGGGAAGTGACGAGCAGTACTTC,CASSLLRQGSDEQYF
TRBJ1-1,TRBV6-6,-,-,TGTGCCAGCACCTACAATAGCAATGAAGCTTTCTTT,CASTYNSNEAFF
TRBJ1-1,TRBV5-4,-,-,TGTGCCAGCAGCCTCGACAGGTCGGGTAACACTGAAGCTTTCTTT,CASSLDRSGNTEAFF